This T cell receptor (beta chain) was retrieved from a study of cytomegalovirus exposure and HLA in healthy donors. Whole-study results and caveats: In vitro, a few CMV-associated chains proved specific for CMV antigens. The study listed roughly 160 cytomegalovirus-associated TCR beta chains.

Turning to this clone: Its antigen is currently unknown.

The PCR contained 60 Vbeta and 13 Jbeta primers. TCRdb's copy holds only in-frame clones and misses some; the assay was immunoSEQ multiplex PCR. In the table there are more than 50,000 clones, roughly 71% of which are singletons. This CDR3 spans 16 amino acids. Germline CDR1 reads SGHTA; CDR2 reads FQGNSA. The trim removed 5 bases at V and 6 bases at J, leaving 15 bases unmatched. The TCR comes from a man aged 35 to 55 in good health and CMV-seropositive. Input material: PBMCs. The genes are TRBV7-2 and TRBJ1-2; 7 bases align to TRBD1. The CDR3 sequence: CASSTRTAGGFNGYTF. In DNA, the CDR3 is TGTGCCAGCAGCACCCGGACAGCAGGGGGTTTCAATGGCTACACCTTC.